The 20 T cell receptor beta chains below all came from one sample that was sequenced in a study of beta chain features in type 1 diabetes. Points from the study as a whole: All four CD4+ subsets of Type 1 diabetes patients contained TCRB CDR3s that were moderately but significantly shorter.

No antigen is known for these receptors. Since all of the isolated RNA was reverse transcribed, expressed TCRB transcripts were what got sequenced. Sequencing was performed with immunoSEQ multiplex PCR; in TCRdb, only in-frame clones are kept and a portion is missing. This sample carries just under 150,000 clones, 13% of them seen once, and the ten largest clones take about 1.3%. The sample was central memory CD4+ T cells from blood. Receptors originate from a man aged 18 to 29 with type 1 diabetes.

J is TRBJ2-7 and V is TRBV7-2; the match to TRBD1 covers 10 bases. J gave up 4 bases and V 5 bases, and 8 bases lay outside the gene matches. Germline V lookup: CDR1 SGHTA, CDR2 FQGNSA. The CDR3 length is 15 residues. The CDR3 reads CASSQAGTGVYEQYF. The CDR3 coding sequence is TGTGCCAGCAGCCAAGCCGGGACAGGGGTTTACGAGCAGTACTTC.

As concerns this clone: Other DNA sequences in this sample translate to the same CDR3. This chain links TRBV5-1 with TRBJ1-1; D possibly corresponds to TRBD1 (5 bases). Trimming removed 4 bases at V and 3 bases at J, with 13 bases between. From germline, CDR1 is SGHRS and CDR2 YFSETQ. The CDR3 is 14 amino acids. This CDR3 is CASSPDGGDTEAFF. The CDR3 DNA sequence: TGCGCCAGCAGCCCCGATGGGGGAGACACTGAAGCTTTCTTT.

This clone was seen more than once but under ten times. The gene calls are TRBV11-2 and TRBJ2-7; D is unresolved. V was trimmed by 4 bases and J by 2 bases, leaving 12 bases between them. Germline CDR1 SGHAT, CDR2 FQNNGV. This CDR3 is 14 amino acids long. This chain's CDR3 is CASSSLSRAYEQYF. The CDR3 nucleotides are TGTGCCAGCAGCTCCCTGAGTCGGGCCTACGAGCAGTACTTC. Drawing the rest from reference TRBV11-2 and TRBJ2-7, the complete variable domain is EAGVAQSPRYKIIEKRQSVAFWCNPISGHATLYWYQQILGQGPKLLIQFQNNGVVDDSQLPKDRFSAERLKGVDSTLKIQPAKLEDSAVYLCASSSLSRAYEQYFGPGTRLTVT.

A few counts support this clone. The chain links TRBV7-9 to TRBJ2-3; the D gene is possibly TRBD2 (6 bases). This CDR3 is 15 amino acids long. V was pared by 3 bases and J by 2 bases, with 12 bases between. Germline V lookup: CDR1 SEHNR, CDR2 FQNEAQ (reference sequence). CDR3 DNA: TGTGCCAGCAGCTTTCGCGGGGCTTCCACAGATACGCAGTATTTT. It codes for CASSFRGASTDTQYF.

In its sample, this clone was seen many times. The rearrangement links TRBV7-2 to TRBJ1-2, with TRBD1 identical over 9 bases. Germline CDR1 is SGHTA and CDR2 is FQGNSA. The CDR3 covers 14 residues. Germline trimming cut 5 bases from V and 6 bases from J; bases unmatched to any gene: 7. CDR3 nucleotides: TGTGCCAGCAGCGCCGGGACAGGGAGCCATGGCTACACCTTC. It yields the protein CASSAGTGSHGYTF.

In its sample, this clone was seen a few times. Mismatch with germline at one junction end may stem from a read error. This rearrangement joins TRBV2 to TRBJ1-4; 9 bases agree with TRBD1. This CDR3 has 13 amino acids. CDR1 is SNHLY and CDR2 is FYNNEI in the germline V gene. CDR3 sequence reads: CASTGTGYEKLFF. CDR3 coding DNA: TGTGCGAGCACCGGGACAGGGTATGAAAAACTGTTTTTT.

The CDR3 DNA follows: TGTGCCAGCGGGAGGGAACCGCGGTCCTACGAGCAGTACTTC. Translation: CASGREPRSYEQYF. The V call is TRBV28, the J call TRBJ2-7; 7 positions match TRBD2. With V trimmed by 8 bases and J by 1 base, 8 bases remained unmatched. CDR1 and CDR2 from the germline V gene are MDHEN and SYDVKM. This CDR3 has 14 amino acids. The entire variable domain, with the rest obtained from reference TRBV28 and TRBJ2-7, is as follows: DVKVTQSSRYLVKRTGEKVFLECVQDMDHENMFWYRQDPGLGLRLIYFSYDVKMKEKGDIPEGYSVSREKKERFSLILESASTNQTSMYLCASGREPRSYEQYFGPGTRLTVT.

CDR3 sequence: CASSESTAYEQYF. The DNA for the CDR3 is TGTGCCAGCAGTGAATCCACGGCCTACGAGCAGTACTTC. The chain has TRBV6-1 and TRBJ2-7, with D hard to call. The germline V and J ends were trimmed by 2 bases and 2 bases, with 7 bases remaining between them. The germline CDR1 and CDR2 sequences are MNHNS and SASEGT. There are 13 residues in the CDR3.

The V gene is TRBV11-2, the J gene TRBJ1-1; the D gene is possibly TRBD1 (5 bases). This CDR3 has 13 amino acids. Between the trimmed V and J ends, which lost 1 base and 7 bases, there was a span of 10 bases. CDR1 and CDR2 from the germline V gene are SGHAT and FQNNGV. This CDR3 reads CASSLAEGFEAFF. CDR3 bases: TGTGCCAGCAGCTTAGCCGAGGGGTTTGAAGCTTTCTTT.

Remarks on this clone: The same CDR3 arises from other DNA sequences in this sample as well. The CDR3 bases are TGTGCCAGCAGCGTTGGACTAGCGGGGGGCCCGTACAATGAGCAGTTCTTC. Translated: CASSVGLAGGPYNEQFF. The chain combines TRBV9 with TRBJ2-1; 14 positions match TRBD2. V dropped 2 bases and J dropped 4; count of bases not matched to a gene: 5. The length of the CDR3 is 17 residues. Germline-derived CDR1 and CDR2 are SGDLS and YYNGEE.

In its sample, this clone is medium-sized (0.01 to 0.1%). This chain joins TRBV27 and TRBJ2-1, with D perhaps matching TRBD2 (7 bases). With 7 bases removed from V and 4 bases from J, the gap between germline ends came to 11 bases. Germline CDR1 reads MNHEY; CDR2 reads SMNVEV (reference sequence). The CDR3 spans 13 residues. CDR3 residues: CASTGGPYNEQFF. As DNA, the CDR3 is TGTGCCAGCACCGGGGGGCCTTACAATGAGCAGTTCTTC.

This clone has a handful of counts. The chain recombines TRBV30 with TRBJ2-4; D remains ambiguous. V was shortened by 2 bases and J by 0 bases, with 11 bases between the two germline ends. The CDR3 has 15 amino acids. CDR1 and CDR2 (germline): GTSNPN, SVGIG (reference sequence). The CDR3 DNA is TGTGCCTGGAGTAAAAAGACCCAAGCCAAAAACATTCAGTACTTC. Amino acids: CAWSKKTQAKNIQYF.

This clone has a handful of counts. The chain is built from TRBV10-2 and TRBJ2-7; D remains ambiguous. The CDR3 totals 15 residues. Germline loops: CDR1 WSHSY, CDR2 SAAADI. The V end lost 3 bases, the J end lost 0 bases, and 12 bases lay between the germline ends. The CDR3 bases are TGCGCCAGCAGTGATTTCGCAGGCAGCTCCTACGAGCAGTACTTC. It is translated as CASSDFAGSSYEQYF.

The V and J genes are TRBV28 and TRBJ1-6; D uncertain. Germline-derived CDR1 and CDR2 are MDHEN and SYDVKM. Trimming pared 6 bases from V and 5 bases from J, leaving 8 bases between. This CDR3 region has 13 residues. The DNA for the CDR3 is TGTGCCAGCAGGGGTCGTAATAATTCACCCCTCCACTTT. Protein product: CASRGRNNSPLHF.

The DNA of the CDR3 is TGCAGCGTTGAAGCCTCAGGCGCTAGCACAGATACGCAGTATTTT. Its translation: CSVEASGASTDTQYF. This rearrangement joins TRBV29-1 to TRBJ2-3; the D is unclear. Trimming took 1 base from V and 0 from J, leaving 11 bases between them. Germline V gene data show CDR1 as SQVTM and CDR2 as ANQGSEA. This CDR3 spans 15 amino acids.

The chain couples TRBV5-1 to TRBJ1-1, with unresolved D. The CDR3 contains 13 residues. Trimming stripped 0 bases from V and 8 bases from J, with 11 bases between. Germline V gene lookup returns CDR1 SGHRS and CDR2 YFSETQ. In nucleotides, the CDR3 is TGCGCCAGCAGCTTGGCTGGGGTTCTCGAAGCTTTCTTT. Protein sequence: CASSLAGVLEAFF.

This clone was found a few times. V and J are TRBV19 and TRBJ2-2; D possibly corresponds to TRBD1 (6 bases). Germline CDR1 LNHDA, CDR2 SQIVND (reference sequence). Between the trimmed V and J ends, which lost 10 bases and 0 bases, there was a span of 12 bases. This CDR3 contains 14 residues. CDR3: CATSGTPNTGELFF. In nucleotides, the CDR3 is TGTGCCACCTCCGGGACACCGAACACCGGGGAGCTGTTTTTT.

The table lists this clone with many counts. The J gene is TRBJ2-6, the V gene TRBV5-1; 7 nucleotides agree with TRBD1. This CDR3 has 22 residues. Germline-derived CDR1 and CDR2 are SGHRS and YFSETQ. V gave up 4 bases and J gave up 4 bases; unmatched junction bases: 26. This CDR3 is CASSPAGLTGTLLMKGANVLTF. In nucleotides, the CDR3 is TGCGCCAGCAGCCCTGCCGGGCTGACAGGGACCCTCTTAATGAAAGGGGCCAACGTCCTGACTTTC.

This clone was observed a handful of times. The chain carries TRBV11-3 and TRBJ2-6; D remains ambiguous. The CDR3 length is 16 residues. V was clipped by 7 bases and J by 0 bases, with 13 bases between them. Germline V gene sequence: CDR1 SGHNT, CDR2 YENEEA. The CDR3, as DNA: TGTGCCAGCATCCTAGGACGGCACTCTGGGGCCAACGTCCTGACTTTC. Translation gives CASILGRHSGANVLTF.

The sample holds a few counts of this clone. The J gene is TRBJ2-7, the V gene TRBV2; D possibly corresponds to TRBD1 (6 bases). Trimming left V 2 bases short and J 3 bases short, with 11 bases between. The CDR3 contains 14 residues. Germline assignment: CDR1 SNHLY and CDR2 FYNNEI. The DNA of the CDR3 is TGTGCCAGCAGTGAAAGGGCAGGGGTCTACGAGCAGTACTTC. Amino acid sequence: CASSERAGVYEQYF.